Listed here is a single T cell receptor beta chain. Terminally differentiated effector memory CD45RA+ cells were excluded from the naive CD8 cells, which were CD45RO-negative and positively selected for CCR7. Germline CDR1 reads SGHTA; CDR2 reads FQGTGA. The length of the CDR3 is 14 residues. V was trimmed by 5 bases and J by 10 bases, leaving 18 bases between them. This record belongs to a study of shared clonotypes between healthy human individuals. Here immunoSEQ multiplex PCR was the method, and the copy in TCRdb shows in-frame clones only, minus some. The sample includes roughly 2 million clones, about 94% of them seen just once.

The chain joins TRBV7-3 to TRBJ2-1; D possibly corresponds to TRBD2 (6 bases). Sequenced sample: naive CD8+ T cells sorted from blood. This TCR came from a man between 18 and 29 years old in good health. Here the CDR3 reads CASSPRAGTGEQFF. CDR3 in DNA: TGTGCCAGCAGCCCGAGGGCCGGGACTGGAGAGCAGTTCTTC.